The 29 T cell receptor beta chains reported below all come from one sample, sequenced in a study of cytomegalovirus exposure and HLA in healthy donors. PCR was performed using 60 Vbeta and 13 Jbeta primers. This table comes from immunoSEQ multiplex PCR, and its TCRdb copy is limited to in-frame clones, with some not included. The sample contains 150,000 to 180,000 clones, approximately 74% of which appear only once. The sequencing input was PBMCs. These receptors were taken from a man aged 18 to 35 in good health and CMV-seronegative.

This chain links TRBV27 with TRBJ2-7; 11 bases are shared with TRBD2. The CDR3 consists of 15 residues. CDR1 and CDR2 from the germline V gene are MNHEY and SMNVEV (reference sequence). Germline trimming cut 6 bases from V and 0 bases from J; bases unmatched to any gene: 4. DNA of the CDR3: TGTGCCAGCAGCCCGGGACTAGCGGACTCCTACGAGCAGTACTTC. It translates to CASSPGLADSYEQYF.

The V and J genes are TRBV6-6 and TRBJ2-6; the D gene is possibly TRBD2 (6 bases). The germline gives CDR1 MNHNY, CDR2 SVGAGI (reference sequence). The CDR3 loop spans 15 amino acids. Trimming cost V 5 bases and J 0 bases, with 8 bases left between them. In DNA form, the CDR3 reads TGTGCCAGCAGTAACGGGGGCTCTGGGGCCAACGTCCTGACTTTC. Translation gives CASSNGGSGANVLTF.

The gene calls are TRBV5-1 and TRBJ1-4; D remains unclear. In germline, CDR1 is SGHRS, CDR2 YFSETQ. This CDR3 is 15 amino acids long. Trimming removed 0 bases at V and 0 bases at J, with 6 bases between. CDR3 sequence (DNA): TGCGCCAGCAGCTTGGCCTATACAACTAATGAAAAACTGTTTTTT. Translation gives CASSLAYTTNEKLFF.

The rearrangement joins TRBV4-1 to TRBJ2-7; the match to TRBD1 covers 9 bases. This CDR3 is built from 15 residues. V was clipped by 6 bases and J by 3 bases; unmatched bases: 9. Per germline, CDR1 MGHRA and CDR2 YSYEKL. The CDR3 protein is CASRDPRDRDYEQYF. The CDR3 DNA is TGCGCCAGCAGGGATCCCCGGGACAGGGACTACGAGCAGTACTTC.

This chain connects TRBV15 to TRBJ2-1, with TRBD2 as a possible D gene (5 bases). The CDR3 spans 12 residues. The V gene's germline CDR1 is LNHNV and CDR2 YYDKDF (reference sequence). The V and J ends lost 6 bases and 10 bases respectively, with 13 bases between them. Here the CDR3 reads CATRTVAGEQFF. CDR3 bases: TGTGCCACCAGGACCGTGGCGGGCGAGCAGTTCTTC. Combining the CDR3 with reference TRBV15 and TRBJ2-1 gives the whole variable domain DAMVIQNPRYQVTQFGKPVTLSCSQTLNHNVMYWYQQKSSQAPKLLFHYYDKDFNNEADTPDNFQSRRPNTSFCFLDIRSPGLGDTAMYLCATRTVAGEQFFGPGTRLTVL.

CDR3 region: CASSWTGADPNNEQFF. The CDR3 DNA sequence: TGCGCCAGCAGCTGGACAGGGGCCGACCCCAACAATGAGCAGTTCTTC. The J gene is TRBJ2-1, the V gene TRBV5-1; TRBD1 aligns across 9 bases. V was clipped by 3 bases and J by 5 bases; unmatched bases: 9. CDR1 is SGHRS, CDR2 YFSETQ, per germline. CDR3 length equals 16 residues.

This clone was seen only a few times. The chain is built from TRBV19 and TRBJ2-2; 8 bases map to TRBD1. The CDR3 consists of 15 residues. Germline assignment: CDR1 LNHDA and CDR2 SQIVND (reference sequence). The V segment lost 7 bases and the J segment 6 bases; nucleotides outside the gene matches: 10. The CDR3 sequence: CASISGQGVPGELFF. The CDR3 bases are TGTGCCAGTATATCCGGACAGGGTGTTCCCGGGGAGCTGTTTTTT. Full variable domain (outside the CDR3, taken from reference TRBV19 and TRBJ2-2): DGGITQSPKYLFRKEGQNVTLSCEQNLNHDAMYWYRQDPGQGLRLIYYSQIVNDFQKGDIAEGYSVSREKKESFPLTVTSAQKNPTAFYLCASISGQGVPGELFFGEGSRLTVL.

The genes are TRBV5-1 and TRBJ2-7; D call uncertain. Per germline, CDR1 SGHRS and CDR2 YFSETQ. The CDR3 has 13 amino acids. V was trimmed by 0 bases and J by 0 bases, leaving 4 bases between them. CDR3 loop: CASSLAGSYEQYF. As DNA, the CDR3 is TGCGCCAGCAGCTTGGCAGGCTCCTACGAGCAGTACTTC. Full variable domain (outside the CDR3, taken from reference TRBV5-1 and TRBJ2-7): KAGVTQTPRYLIKTRGQQVTLSCSPISGHRSVSWYQQTPGQGLQFLFEYFSETQRNKGNFPGRFSGRQFSNSRSEMNVSTLELGDSALYLCASSLAGSYEQYFGPGTRLTVT.

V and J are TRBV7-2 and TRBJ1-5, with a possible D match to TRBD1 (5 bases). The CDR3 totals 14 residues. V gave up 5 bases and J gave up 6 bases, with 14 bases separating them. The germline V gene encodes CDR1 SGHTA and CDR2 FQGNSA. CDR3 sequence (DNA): TGTGCCAGCAGCCCCACGTCAGGGTCTCAGCCCCAGCATTTT. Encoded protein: CASSPTSGSQPQHF.

The DNA for the CDR3 is TGTGCCAGCAGTCCGTCCCACAGGGCTCAGCCCCAGCATTTT. Translating gives CASSPSHRAQPQHF. The chain employs TRBV6-5 and TRBJ1-5, with TRBD1 as a possible D gene (6 bases). Germline V gene lookup returns CDR1 MNHEY and CDR2 SVGAGI. The CDR3 runs to 14 residues. Trimming took 5 bases from V and 6 from J, leaving 14 bases between them.

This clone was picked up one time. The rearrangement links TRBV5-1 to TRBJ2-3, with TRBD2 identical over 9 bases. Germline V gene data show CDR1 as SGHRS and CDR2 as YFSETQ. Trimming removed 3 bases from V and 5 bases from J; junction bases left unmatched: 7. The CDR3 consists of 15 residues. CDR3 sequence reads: CASSSRGGAGDTQYF. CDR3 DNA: TGCGCCAGCAGCTCACGCGGGGGGGCGGGAGATACGCAGTATTTT.

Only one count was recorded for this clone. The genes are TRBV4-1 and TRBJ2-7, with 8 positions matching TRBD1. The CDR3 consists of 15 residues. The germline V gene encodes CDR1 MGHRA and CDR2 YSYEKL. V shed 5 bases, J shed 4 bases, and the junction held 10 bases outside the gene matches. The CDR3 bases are TGCGCCAGCAGCTGGAATCAGGGGGCGGTTTACGAGCAGTACTTC. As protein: CASSWNQGAVYEQYF.

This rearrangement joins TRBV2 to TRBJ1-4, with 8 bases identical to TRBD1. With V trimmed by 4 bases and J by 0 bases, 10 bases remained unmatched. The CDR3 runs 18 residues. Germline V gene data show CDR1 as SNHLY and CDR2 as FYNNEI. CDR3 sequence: CASSGFSRTGPTNEKLFF. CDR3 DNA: TGTGCCAGCAGTGGATTTTCCCGGACAGGGCCAACTAATGAAAAACTGTTTTTT.

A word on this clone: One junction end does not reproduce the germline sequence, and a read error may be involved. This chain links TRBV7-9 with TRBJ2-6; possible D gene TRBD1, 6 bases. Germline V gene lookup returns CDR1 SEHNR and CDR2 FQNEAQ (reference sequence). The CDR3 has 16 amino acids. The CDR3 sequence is CASSLGAGSGANGLTF. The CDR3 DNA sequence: TGTGCCAGCAGCTTAGGGGCAGGGTCAGGGGCCAACGGCCTGACTTTC.

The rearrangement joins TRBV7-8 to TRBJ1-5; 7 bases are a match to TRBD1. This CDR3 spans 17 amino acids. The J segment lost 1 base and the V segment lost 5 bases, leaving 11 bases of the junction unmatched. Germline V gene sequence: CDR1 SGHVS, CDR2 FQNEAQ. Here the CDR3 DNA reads TGTGCCAGCAGCCGGAGGGGGACAGACATGAGCAATCAGCCCCAGCATTTT. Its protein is CASSRRGTDMSNQPQHF.

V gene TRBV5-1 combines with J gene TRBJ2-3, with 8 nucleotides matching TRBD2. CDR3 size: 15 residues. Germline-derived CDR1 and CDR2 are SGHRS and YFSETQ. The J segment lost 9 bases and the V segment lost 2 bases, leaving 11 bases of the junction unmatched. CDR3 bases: TGCGCCAGCAGCTTAGACAGCGGGGGTACCTCCACGCAGTATTTT. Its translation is CASSLDSGGTSTQYF.

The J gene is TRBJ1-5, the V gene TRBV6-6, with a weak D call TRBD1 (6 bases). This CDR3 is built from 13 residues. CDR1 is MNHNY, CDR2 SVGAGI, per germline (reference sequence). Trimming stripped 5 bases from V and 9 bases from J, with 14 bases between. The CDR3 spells CASSLDRLGPQHF. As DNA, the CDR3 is TGTGCCAGCAGTCTCGACAGGCTGGGGCCCCAGCATTTT.

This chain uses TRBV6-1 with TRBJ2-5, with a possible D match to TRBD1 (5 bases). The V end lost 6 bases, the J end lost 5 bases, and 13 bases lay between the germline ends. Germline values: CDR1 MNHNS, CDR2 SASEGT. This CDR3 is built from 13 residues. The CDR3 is CASSRQIEETQYF. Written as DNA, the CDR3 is TGTGCCAGCAGCAGACAGATAGAGGAGACCCAGTACTTC.

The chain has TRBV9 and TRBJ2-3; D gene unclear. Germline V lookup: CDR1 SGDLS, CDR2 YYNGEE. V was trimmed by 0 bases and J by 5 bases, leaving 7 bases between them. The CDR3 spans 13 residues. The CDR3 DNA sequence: TGTGCCAGCAGCGTAGGAGGCGGAGATACGCAGTATTTT. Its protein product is CASSVGGGDTQYF.

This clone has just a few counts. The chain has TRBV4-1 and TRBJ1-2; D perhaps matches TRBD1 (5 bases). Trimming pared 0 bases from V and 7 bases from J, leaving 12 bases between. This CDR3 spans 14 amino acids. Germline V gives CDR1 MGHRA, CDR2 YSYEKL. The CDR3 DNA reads TGCGCCAGCAGCCAAGATCTTGTGGGGCGTGGCTACACCTTC. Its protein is CASSQDLVGRGYTF.

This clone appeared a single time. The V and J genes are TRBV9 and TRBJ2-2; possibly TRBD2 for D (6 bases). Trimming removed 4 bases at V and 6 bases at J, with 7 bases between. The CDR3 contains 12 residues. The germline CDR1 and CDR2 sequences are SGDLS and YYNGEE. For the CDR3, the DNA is TGTGCCAGCAGCTGGGAGGCCGGGGAGCTGTTTTTT. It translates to CASSWEAGELFF. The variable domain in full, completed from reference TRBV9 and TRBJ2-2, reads DSGVTQTPKHLITATGQRVTLRCSPRSGDLSVYWYQQSLDQGLQFLIQYYNGEERAKGNILERFSAQQFPDLHSELNLSSLELGDSALYFCASSWEAGELFFGEGSRLTVL.

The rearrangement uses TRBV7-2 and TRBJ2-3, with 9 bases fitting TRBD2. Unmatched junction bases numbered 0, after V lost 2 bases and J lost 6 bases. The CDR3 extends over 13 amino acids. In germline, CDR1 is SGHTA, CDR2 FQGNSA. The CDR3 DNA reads TGTGCCAGCAGCTTACTAGCGGGGGATACGCAGTATTTT. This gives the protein CASSLLAGDTQYF.

CDR3 in amino acids: CASSSLRYSGNTIYF. In nucleotides, the CDR3 is TGTGCCAGCAGCTCACTACGCTACTCTGGAAACACCATATATTTT. V and J are TRBV11-2 and TRBJ1-3; D unclear. CDR1 and CDR2 from the germline V gene are SGHAT and FQNNGV. Trimming took 4 bases from V and 0 from J, leaving 10 bases between them. The CDR3 totals 15 residues.

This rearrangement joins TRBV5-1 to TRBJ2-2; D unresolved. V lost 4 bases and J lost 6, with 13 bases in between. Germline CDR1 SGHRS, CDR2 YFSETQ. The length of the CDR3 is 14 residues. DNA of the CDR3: TGCGCCAGCAGCCCCGGGTCTGCCTCCGGGGAGCTGTTTTTT. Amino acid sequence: CASSPGSASGELFF.

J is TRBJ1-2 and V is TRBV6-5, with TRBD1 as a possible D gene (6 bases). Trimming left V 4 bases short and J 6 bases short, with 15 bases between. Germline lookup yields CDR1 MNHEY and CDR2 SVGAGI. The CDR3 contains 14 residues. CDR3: CASSSQGNLDGYTF. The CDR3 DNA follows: TGTGCCAGCAGTTCGCAGGGGAACCTTGATGGCTACACCTTC.

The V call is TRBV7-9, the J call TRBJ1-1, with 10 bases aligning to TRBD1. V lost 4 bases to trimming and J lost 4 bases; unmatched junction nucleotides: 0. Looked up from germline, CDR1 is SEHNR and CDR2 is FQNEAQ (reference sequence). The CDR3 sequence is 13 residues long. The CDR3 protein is CASSWDRGTEAFF. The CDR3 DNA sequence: TGTGCCAGCAGCTGGGACAGGGGCACTGAAGCTTTCTTT.

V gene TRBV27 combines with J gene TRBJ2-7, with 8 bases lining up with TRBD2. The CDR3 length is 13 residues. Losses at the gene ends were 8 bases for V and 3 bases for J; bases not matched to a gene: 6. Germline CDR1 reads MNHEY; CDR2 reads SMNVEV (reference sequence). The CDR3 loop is CASGPSGYYEQYF. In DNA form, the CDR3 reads TGTGCCAGCGGGCCTAGCGGGTACTACGAGCAGTACTTC.

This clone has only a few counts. The CDR3 here is CASSLGRGPYEQYV. In DNA form, the CDR3 reads TGTGCCAGCAGTTTAGGCAGGGGCCCCTACGAGCAGTACGTC. The J gene is TRBJ2-7, the V gene TRBV28; TRBD1 is a possible D gene (6 bases). The CDR3 spans 14 residues. The germline gives CDR1 MDHEN, CDR2 SYDVKM. With 2 bases removed from V and 2 bases from J, the gap between germline ends came to 10 bases.

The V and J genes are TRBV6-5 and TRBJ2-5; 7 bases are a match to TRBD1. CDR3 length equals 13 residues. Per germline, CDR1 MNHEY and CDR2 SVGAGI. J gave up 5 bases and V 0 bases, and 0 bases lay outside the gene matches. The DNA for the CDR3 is TGTGCCAGCAGTTACTCGGACAGGGAGACCCAGTACTTC. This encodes CASSYSDRETQYF.